This TCR beta chain comes out of a study of T cell responses to AZD1222 COVID-19 vaccine. Looked up from germline, CDR1 is SGHVS and CDR2 is FNYEAQ. The CDR3 spans 16 residues. J gave up 7 bases and V 1 base, and 9 bases lay outside the gene matches. Profiling relied on immunoSEQ multiplex PCR, and the TCRdb table lists in-frame clones only, not all of them. The sample lists about 120,000 clones, approximately 90% occurring once. The sequence came from an adult in good health. The sample here was peripheral blood, taken on day 0 of AZD1222 vaccination. V is TRBV7-6 and J is TRBJ1-4; 7 bases match TRBD1. The CDR3 protein is CASSLDRGARFEKLFF. The CDR3 DNA follows: TGTGCCAGCAGCTTAGACAGGGGCGCCCGATTTGAAAAACTGTTTTTT.